The rows below give T cell receptor beta chains drawn from one sample of a study of CD8 T cells in Susac syndrome. Using its own MiXCR run on the immunoSEQ multiplex PCR reads, TCRdb lists one record per CDR3 protein. This sample yields around 200,000 distinct CDR3 sequences, of which more than 90% are seen a single time; approximately 0.1% belongs to the top ten. Source material: CD4+ T cells from PBMCs. The receptors shown here come from a human donor with Susac syndrome. CDR3s include the opening cysteine and the closing phenylalanine or tryptophan. D genes are given only for firm matches. Only some rows state a clone size, as once, few, many or a class for expanded clones.

CDR3 DNA	CDR3 protein	clone size	D gene	V gene	J gene
TGCGCCAGCAGCCCCACCAGAAAGAACACCGGGGAGCTGTTTTTT	CASSPTRKNTGELFF	.	.	TRBV5-1	TRBJ2-2
TGCAGTTCCCCCGGGACTGCAGGCGAGCAGTACTTC	CSSPGTAGEQYF	once	.	TRBV20-1	TRBJ2-7
TGTGCCAGCAGTGGTCCGGGACAGGGGATTTACAATGAGCAGTTCTTC	CASSGPGQGIYNEQFF	.	TRBD1	TRBV2	TRBJ2-1
TGTGCCAGCAGCTTCGGACAGGGGGCGCATTATACGCAGTATTTT	CASSFGQGAHYTQYF	.	TRBD1	TRBV7-6	TRBJ2-3
TGTGCCAGCAGTTCGACAGGGATCTCCTACGAGCAGTACTTC	CASSSTGISYEQYF	.	TRBD1	TRBV12-3/TRBV12-4	TRBJ2-7
TGTGCCTGGAGCATGGGGAAGGGGACAGATACGCAGTATTTT	CAWSMGKGTDTQYF	.	.	TRBV30	TRBJ2-3
TGTGCCAGCAGTTTAGCCACCTATGGCTACACCTTC	CASSLATYGYTF	.	.	TRBV12-3/TRBV12-4	TRBJ1-2
TGTGCCAGCAGGCTGCCGGGGGTGCCCTACGAGCAGTACTTC	CASRLPGVPYEQYF	.	.	TRBV28	TRBJ2-7
TGTGCCTGGAGTTCCGGCGGGGGATACACAGATACGCAGTATTTT	CAWSSGGGYTDTQYF	.	TRBD2	TRBV30	TRBJ2-3
TGCAGTGCGCGGGACGGAGGAAACCAAGAGACCCAGTACTTC	CSARDGGNQETQYF	.	.	TRBV20-1	TRBJ2-5
TGTGCCAGCAGCCAAACCTTTACTGAAGCTTTCTTT	CASSQTFTEAFF	once	.	TRBV7-9	TRBJ1-1
TGTGCCAGCAGCCCGGGTGGGTTGGCCCAGTACTTC	CASSPGGLAQYF	.	.	TRBV5-4	TRBJ2-5
TGTGCCAGCAGTGAAAGACGGATTAACTATGGCTACACCTTC	CASSERRINYGYTF	.	.	TRBV6-1	TRBJ1-2
TGTGCCAGCAGCCCCTACCTGGGGACCCAGTACTTC	CASSPYLGTQYF	.	.	TRBV7-9	TRBJ2-5
TGTGCCAGCAGTTCCACCGGGACAGGGCCCTCCGAGCAGTACTTC	CASSSTGTGPSEQYF	.	TRBD1	TRBV12-3/TRBV12-4	TRBJ2-7
TGTGCCAGCAGCTTGGAAAGCTTAGCGACTGAAGCTTTCTTT	CASSLESLATEAFF	once	.	TRBV5-4	TRBJ1-1
TGTGCCAGCAGCTTGGTGGCAGGGCTCCAATACTTC	CASSLVAGLQYF	.	.	TRBV5-4	TRBJ2-7
TGTGCCAGTAGTATGCGAGGGACCGGAACTGAAGCTTTCTTT	CASSMRGTGTEAFF	.	.	TRBV19	TRBJ1-1
TGTGCCAGCTCACCTCAGGGGGCGTTCTACGAGCAGTACTTC	CASSPQGAFYEQYF	.	TRBD1	TRBV18	TRBJ2-7
TGTGCCATCAGTGCTGACCAGAGGTACGAGCAGTACTTC	CAISADQRYEQYF	once	.	TRBV10-3	TRBJ2-7
TGTGCCACCAGTGCCCCCAGCGGGGGTAAGGAGACCCAGTACTTC	CATSAPSGGKETQYF	few	TRBD2	TRBV24-1	TRBJ2-5
TGTGCCAGCAGCACAGGAGGGACAGCAAATGAAAAACTGTTTTTT	CASSTGGTANEKLFF	.	TRBD1	TRBV3-1	TRBJ1-4
TGTGCCAGCAGCCTTACGGACAGGAACTATGGCTACACCTTC	CASSLTDRNYGYTF	.	TRBD1	TRBV11-1	TRBJ1-2
TGTGCCTGGAGAGAGCCCGGGACAGCCGAGCAGTACTTC	CAWREPGTAEQYF	.	TRBD1	TRBV30	TRBJ2-7
TGTGCCAGCAAGATTGACAGGGTATCATTCGGCTACACCTTC	CASKIDRVSFGYTF	.	TRBD1	TRBV11-2	TRBJ1-2
TGCAGCGTTGAATCCCCTAGCGGGGGTAGCTCCTACAATGAGCAGTTCTTC	CSVESPSGGSSYNEQFF	.	TRBD2	TRBV29-1	TRBJ2-1
TGCAGTGCGCCGGGACTAGCGGGGGGGCGGCCTGAGCAGTTCTTC	CSAPGLAGGRPEQFF	.	TRBD2	TRBV20-1	TRBJ2-1
TGTGCCAGCGGCCCAGGGAGAGCGAGTTCACCCCTCCACTTT	CASGPGRASSPLHF	.	.	TRBV28	TRBJ1-6
TGTGCCAGCAGTACAGCCTCCGCAACCTATGGCTACACCTTC	CASSTASATYGYTF	.	.	TRBV6-2/TRBV6-3	TRBJ1-2
TGTGCCAGCAGCTCCGCCTCTAGGGTATTGTATTTT	CASSSASRVLYF	.	.	TRBV7-3	TRBJ2-3
TGTGCCAGCAGTTCAACCCGGGGGGCTTTCTTT	CASSSTRGAFF	.	.	TRBV12-3/TRBV12-4	TRBJ1-1
TGTGCCAGCAGCTTGGAGGGGCACACTGAAGCTTTCTTT	CASSLEGHTEAFF	.	.	TRBV7-2	TRBJ1-1
TGTGCCAGCAGTAGCGAAGGCAATCAGCCCCAGCATTTT	CASSSEGNQPQHF	.	.	TRBV3-1	TRBJ1-5
TGCGCCAGCAGCCAAGTCCTTACAGCGAACACCGGGGAGCTGTTTTTT	CASSQVLTANTGELFF	.	.	TRBV4-1	TRBJ2-2
TGTGCCAGCAGTCGCTCTAATGGAGATACGCAGTATTTT	CASSRSNGDTQYF	.	.	TRBV6-5	TRBJ2-3
TGTGCCAGCAGCCGAGGGACAGGGGAGATAGCTAACTATGGCTACACCTTC	CASSRGTGEIANYGYTF	once	TRBD1	TRBV3-1	TRBJ1-2